Below, 31 T cell receptor beta chains from the same sample are listed, as sequenced in a study of blood T cell repertoires in COVID-19. Profiled with immunoSEQ multiplex PCR; TCRdb holds only in-frame clones, not every one. This sample has about 500,000 clones, with approximately 86% found just once. The sample comprised PBMCs or T cells enriched from blood (not recorded which). Every receptor here comes from a woman aged 18-29 years who had recovered from COVID-19.

The chain is built from TRBV5-5 and TRBJ2-1; D unresolved. Trimming cost V 0 bases and J 7 bases, with 11 bases left between them. This CDR3 region has 14 residues. Germline CDR1 is SGHKS and CDR2 is YYEKEE (reference sequence). CDR3 nucleotides: TGTGCCAGCAGCTTGGCGGGTGAGGCAAATGAGCAGTTCTTC. This codes for CASSLAGEANEQFF.

The chain employs TRBV7-6 and TRBJ1-1; D not certain. Trimming shortened V by 1 base and J by 6 bases, and 9 bases separated the two germline ends. The CDR3 has 13 amino acids. The germline CDR1 and CDR2 sequences are SGHVS and FNYEAQ. The CDR3 nucleotides are TGTGCCAGCAGCTTAGAGGAGAAGGCTGAAGCTTTCTTT. Its translation is CASSLEEKAEAFF.

DNA of the CDR3: TGTGCCAGCAGCCCCGAGACAGGGTGGGGCAATCAGCCCCAGCATTTT. It translates to CASSPETGWGNQPQHF. The chain has TRBV5-4 and TRBJ1-5; 7 nucleotides match TRBD1. The CDR3 spans 16 residues. The junction had 9 bases not matched to a gene; V was cut back by 4 bases and J by 2 bases. Germline-derived CDR1 and CDR2 are SGHNT and YYREEE (reference sequence).

The chain employs TRBV28 and TRBJ1-5; 9 nucleotides align to TRBD1. Germline CDR1 and CDR2: MDHEN and SYDVKM. The CDR3 spans 15 residues. Trimming cost V 7 bases and J 4 bases; bases outside gene matches: 8. CDR3 coding DNA: TGTGCCAGCATCACCGGGGACAGGGAAAATCAGCCCCAGCATTTT. Its protein product is CASITGDRENQPQHF.

This rearrangement joins TRBV5-5 to TRBJ2-7; no clear D. The CDR3 spans 15 residues. Deletions cut 3 bases from V and 3 bases from J, with 16 bases between. The germline CDR1 and CDR2 sequences are SGHKS and YYEKEE (reference sequence). The CDR3, as DNA: TGTGCCAGCAGCTCCTACCTGGCCGGCGGCTACGAGCAGTACTTC. Translation gives CASSSYLAGGYEQYF.

The J gene is TRBJ1-1, the V gene TRBV14, with D hard to call. Trimming shortened V by 3 bases and J by 3 bases, and 17 bases separated the two germline ends. This CDR3 is built from 16 residues. The germline gives CDR1 SGHDN, CDR2 FVKESK. The CDR3 region has the DNA TGTGCCAGCAGCCAGGAAGGGAGGAGGTCTGACACTGAAGCTTTCTTT. This gives the protein CASSQEGRRSDTEAFF.

The rearrangement links TRBV6-1 to TRBJ1-2, with TRBD1 matching 8 bases. Germline V gene data show CDR1 as MNHNS and CDR2 as SASEGT. After removal of 7 bases from V and 14 bases from J, the junction contained 18 bases not matched to a gene. This CDR3 is built from 14 residues. The DNA for the CDR3 is TGTGCCAGCACCAGGGACAGGTCTACTGAGGGGGGTACCTTC. This translates into CASTRDRSTEGGTF.

The rearrangement joins TRBV19 to TRBJ2-3; 8 positions agree with TRBD2. Germline V gene lookup returns CDR1 LNHDA and CDR2 SQIVND (reference sequence). This CDR3 is built from 14 residues. V dropped 5 bases and J dropped 7; count of bases not matched to a gene: 8. CDR3 loop: CASSAGGSRNTQYF. In DNA, the CDR3 is TGTGCCAGTAGTGCGGGGGGCTCCAGGAATACGCAGTATTTT.

The chain carries TRBV14 and TRBJ2-1; 7 bases fit TRBD1. CDR1 is SGHDN, CDR2 FVKESK, per germline. V shed 3 bases and J 8 bases; nucleotides not matched to a gene: 10. There are 15 residues in the CDR3. The CDR3 nucleotides are TGTGCCAGCAGCCACCGGGGACAGCCCCTAGATGAGCAGTTCTTC. It encodes CASSHRGQPLDEQFF.

The J gene is TRBJ2-3, the V gene TRBV2; D is perhaps TRBD2 (7 bases). The germline V gene has CDR1 SNHLY and CDR2 FYNNEI. There are 15 residues in the CDR3. The ends were cut back, 6 bases at V and 4 bases at J, with 17 bases in the middle. The CDR3 spells CASSDTGGVADTQYF. The CDR3 region has the DNA TGTGCCAGCAGCGATACGGGGGGCGTGGCAGATACGCAGTATTTT. The entire variable domain, with the rest obtained from reference TRBV2 and TRBJ2-3, is as follows: EPEVTQTPSHQVTQMGQEVILRCVPISNHLYFYWYRQILGQKVEFLVSFYNNEISEKSEIFDDQFSVERPDGSNFTLKIRSTKLEDSAMYFCASSDTGGVADTQYFGPGTRLTVL.

The CDR3 sequence: CASSLGSGGYTF. DNA of the CDR3: TGCGCCAGCAGCCTGGGGTCGGGAGGCTACACCTTC. The chain combines TRBV4-1 with TRBJ1-2; no definite D call. Germline V gives CDR1 MGHRA, CDR2 YSYEKL. V lost 4 bases and J 8 bases, leaving 11 bases between the germline ends. This CDR3 has 12 residues.

Only one count was recorded for this clone. The chain recombines TRBV5-6 with TRBJ1-1; the match to TRBD1 covers 7 bases. This CDR3 region has 16 residues. The V segment lost 0 bases and the J segment 3 bases; nucleotides outside the gene matches: 8. Germline V gene data show CDR1 as SGHDT and CDR2 as YYEEEE. Here the CDR3 DNA reads TGTGCCAGCAGCTTGGGCACAGGGGTGAGGTACACTGAAGCTTTCTTT. Amino acids: CASSLGTGVRYTEAFF.

A few counts support this clone. J is TRBJ2-7 and V is TRBV6-4; possible D gene TRBD1, 5 bases. The V and J ends lost 7 bases and 6 bases respectively, with 19 bases between them. The CDR3 extends over 14 amino acids. The V gene's germline CDR1 is MRHNA and CDR2 SNTAGT. The CDR3 is CASTQVPGKGEQYF. The DNA for the CDR3 is TGTGCCAGCACTCAAGTACCAGGGAAGGGCGAGCAGTACTTC.

The V gene is TRBV27, the J gene TRBJ2-7, with 14 positions matching TRBD2. CDR3 length: 16 amino acids. Unmatched junction bases numbered 7, after V lost 8 bases and J lost 1 base. CDR1 and CDR2 (germline): MNHEY, SMNVEV (reference sequence). CDR3 coding DNA: TGTGCCAGCGGTTCCGGGACTAGCGGGAGTTCCTACGAGCAGTACTTC. Its translation is CASGSGTSGSSYEQYF.

J is TRBJ2-7 and V is TRBV5-1; possibly TRBD2 for D (5 bases). This CDR3 contains 14 residues. In germline, CDR1 is SGHRS, CDR2 YFSETQ. V shed 4 bases and J shed 1 base, with 12 bases lying between them. The CDR3 loop is CASSRGDSSYEQYF. CDR3 coding DNA: TGCGCCAGCAGCCGGGGTGATTCTTCCTACGAGCAGTACTTC.

V gene TRBV18 combines with J gene TRBJ1-1; no clear D gene. The CDR3 covers 13 residues. Germline CDR1 and CDR2: KGHSH and LQKENI. The V and J ends lost 4 bases and 3 bases respectively, with 9 bases between them. The CDR3 region is CASSLGRDTEAFF. DNA of the CDR3: TGTGCCAGCTCACTAGGGAGGGACACTGAAGCTTTCTTT.

The J gene is TRBJ1-2, the V gene TRBV24-1; TRBD1 aligns across 7 bases. Trimming cost V 4 bases and J 2 bases; bases outside gene matches: 0. Per germline, CDR1 KGHDR and CDR2 SFDVKD. There are 13 residues in the CDR3. The CDR3 region is CATSEQGNYGYTF. The CDR3 coding sequence is TGTGCCACCAGTGAACAGGGGAACTATGGCTACACCTTC.

The V call is TRBV11-2, the J call TRBJ1-1, with TRBD1 identical over 8 bases. Germline trimming cut 4 bases from V and 6 bases from J; bases unmatched to any gene: 7. The CDR3 runs to 14 residues. Per the germline V gene, CDR1 is SGHAT and CDR2 is FQNNGV. The CDR3 nucleotides read TGTGCCAGCAGCTCCTTGGACAGGGTGGCTGAAGCTTTCTTT. Translation gives CASSSLDRVAEAFF.

This chain links TRBV4-1 with TRBJ1-5; weak D call: TRBD1 (5 bases). Germline values: CDR1 MGHRA, CDR2 YSYEKL. The CDR3 runs 20 residues. V lost 0 bases and J 0 bases, leaving 21 bases between the germline ends. The CDR3 spells CASSQDWTPGVVYSNQPQHF. For the CDR3, the DNA is TGCGCCAGCAGCCAAGATTGGACACCGGGGGTGGTATATAGCAATCAGCCCCAGCATTTT.

The chain recombines TRBV10-1 with TRBJ2-7; the D gene is possibly TRBD2 (6 bases). The CDR3 runs 15 residues. V lost 6 bases, J lost 1 base, and 16 bases lay in between. The germline gives CDR1 WNHNN, CDR2 SYGVQD (reference sequence). Here the CDR3 reads CASSQGTDPSYEQYF. Here the CDR3 DNA reads TGCGCCAGCAGCCAAGGGACTGACCCTTCCTACGAGCAGTACTTC.

The count of this clone is one. This chain links TRBV19 with TRBJ1-2, with 7 bases matching TRBD1. The CDR3 totals 14 residues. The V segment lost 8 bases and the J segment 5 bases; nucleotides outside the gene matches: 11. Looked up from germline, CDR1 is LNHDA and CDR2 is SQIVND (reference sequence). CDR3 region: CASLGRQGVYGYTF. Here the CDR3 DNA reads TGTGCCAGTTTAGGGAGACAGGGTGTATATGGCTACACCTTC. The whole variable domain, remainder taken from reference TRBV19 and TRBJ1-2, is DGGITQSPKYLFRKEGQNVTLSCEQNLNHDAMYWYRQDPGQGLRLIYYSQIVNDFQKGDIAEGYSVSREKKESFPLTVTSAQKNPTAFYLCASLGRQGVYGYTFGSGTRLTVV.

This clone was seen once. CDR3 DNA: TGTGCCAGCAGCTTAGAGTCTAGCCTGCAGACCCAGTACTTC. Translated: CASSLESSLQTQYF. The chain carries TRBV11-2 and TRBJ2-5, with D possibly TRBD2 on 5 matching bases. The CDR3 length is 14 residues. Deletions cut 0 bases from V and 6 bases from J, with 11 bases between. Germline V gene sequence: CDR1 SGHAT, CDR2 FQNNGV.

The chain uses TRBV10-3 and TRBJ2-1; 12 bases fit TRBD2. Germline-derived CDR1 and CDR2 are ENHRY and SYGVKD. The CDR3 is 15 amino acids. V lost 11 bases and J lost 7; bases outside the gene matches: 12. CDR3 amino acids: CASLASGGVANEQFF. In DNA form, the CDR3 reads TGTGCCTCCCTGGCTAGCGGGGGGGTTGCAAATGAGCAGTTCTTC.

This clone appeared a few times. The gene calls are TRBV30 and TRBJ1-4, with 10 bases lining up with TRBD1. The ends lost 3 bases at V and 3 bases at J; junction bases unmatched: 4. The germline gives CDR1 GTSNPN, CDR2 SVGIG (reference sequence). This CDR3 comprises 15 residues. The CDR3 nucleotides read TGTGCCTGGAGCCGGGACAGGGGATCTAATGAAAAACTGTTTTTT. Translating it yields CAWSRDRGSNEKLFF.

The table lists this clone with a count of one. The rearrangement links TRBV18 to TRBJ1-5, with TRBD1 matching over 8 bases. Germline lookup yields CDR1 KGHSH and CDR2 LQKENI. This CDR3 contains 15 residues. The J segment lost 4 bases and the V segment lost 3 bases, leaving 5 bases of the junction unmatched. CDR3 protein: CASSPQQGENQPQHF. The CDR3 bases are TGTGCCAGCTCACCGCAACAGGGGGAGAATCAGCCCCAGCATTTT.

The sample holds one count of this clone. The chain joins TRBV9 to TRBJ1-5; no clear D gene. Trimming pared 0 bases from V and 3 bases from J, leaving 7 bases between. Per the germline V gene, CDR1 is SGDLS and CDR2 is YYNGEE. This CDR3 spans 14 amino acids. CDR3 loop: CASSVGSVNQPQHF. CDR3 nucleotide sequence: TGTGCCAGCAGCGTAGGGAGTGTCAATCAGCCCCAGCATTTT.

CDR3 in amino acids: CASSYSSFNQPQHF. In DNA form, the CDR3 reads TGTGCCAGCAGTTACTCCAGTTTCAATCAGCCCCAGCATTTT. The chain carries TRBV6-5 and TRBJ1-5; D unclear. Trimming stripped 0 bases from V and 3 bases from J, with 6 bases between. CDR1 MNHEY and CDR2 SVGAGI come from the germline V gene. This CDR3 is 14 amino acids long.

The chain employs TRBV7-2 and TRBJ2-6; 10 nucleotides align to TRBD1. Germline V gene sequence: CDR1 SGHTA, CDR2 FQGNSA. V was clipped by 10 bases and J by 3 bases; unmatched bases: 12. The CDR3 contains 17 residues. Here the CDR3 reads CATHRDRGRSGANVLTF. CDR3 DNA sequence: TGTGCCACCCACCGGGACAGGGGACGGAGTGGGGCCAACGTCCTGACTTTC.

This chain connects TRBV30 to TRBJ1-1; D unclear. Germline V CDR1 and CDR2: GTSNPN, SVGIG (reference sequence). The CDR3 has 12 amino acids. The CDR3 DNA sequence: TGTGTGGCGGCGCCGGGAAACACTGAAGCTTTCTTT. It encodes CVAAPGNTEAFF.

CDR3 in amino acids: CASSRTSGGGTYEQYF. For the CDR3, the DNA is TGTGCCAGCAGCCGGACGAGCGGGGGCGGGACCTACGAGCAGTACTTC. The rearrangement uses TRBV11-2 and TRBJ2-7, with TRBD2 matching 8 bases. CDR1 SGHAT and CDR2 FQNNGV come from the germline V gene. The CDR3 contains 16 residues. J gave up 2 bases and V 5 bases, and 11 bases lay outside the gene matches.

V gene TRBV13 combines with J gene TRBJ2-7; 7 nucleotides agree with TRBD1. This CDR3 is 15 amino acids long. Trimming removed 5 bases from V and 4 bases from J; junction bases left unmatched: 11. Germline V gene data show CDR1 as PRHDT and CDR2 as FYEKMQ (reference sequence). CDR3 DNA: TGTGCCAGCAGCACGCTCGGGACAGAGATTTACGAGCAGTACTTC. Protein: CASSTLGTEIYEQYF.